This T cell receptor beta chain appears in the sequencing data of a study of T cell responses to AZD1222 COVID-19 vaccine. The V gene end was trimmed by 3 bases and the J gene end by 4 bases; junction bases not matched to a gene: 5. There are 15 residues in the CDR3. Germline loops: CDR1 GTSNPN, CDR2 SVGIG (reference sequence). Profiling relied on immunoSEQ multiplex PCR, and the TCRdb table lists in-frame clones only, not all of them. The table shows 150,000 or so clones, with approximately 90% occurring only once. Of note for this clone: The antigen is not known.

Study-level points and caveats: Among the donors, most were white British and more were female, and clonal diversity was possibly underestimated. Epitopes outside B.1.351 and B.1.1.7 mutated regions reportedly drew nearly half of spike TCRs.

Source: peripheral blood, taken on day 0 of AZD1222 vaccination. This TCR was recovered from an adult in good health. This sequence joins TRBV30 and TRBJ2-2, with 10 bases that match TRBD1. The CDR3 DNA follows: TGTGCCTGGAGACCGGGACAGGGGTTCACCGGGGAGCTGTTTTTT. It encodes CAWRPGQGFTGELFF. Full variable domain (rest looked up from reference TRBV30 and TRBJ2-2): SQTIHQWPATLVQPVGSPLSLECTVEGTSNPNLYWYRQAAGRGLQLLFYSVGIGQISSEVPQNLSASRPQDRQFILSSKKLLLSDSGFYLCAWRPGQGFTGELFFGEGSRLTVL.